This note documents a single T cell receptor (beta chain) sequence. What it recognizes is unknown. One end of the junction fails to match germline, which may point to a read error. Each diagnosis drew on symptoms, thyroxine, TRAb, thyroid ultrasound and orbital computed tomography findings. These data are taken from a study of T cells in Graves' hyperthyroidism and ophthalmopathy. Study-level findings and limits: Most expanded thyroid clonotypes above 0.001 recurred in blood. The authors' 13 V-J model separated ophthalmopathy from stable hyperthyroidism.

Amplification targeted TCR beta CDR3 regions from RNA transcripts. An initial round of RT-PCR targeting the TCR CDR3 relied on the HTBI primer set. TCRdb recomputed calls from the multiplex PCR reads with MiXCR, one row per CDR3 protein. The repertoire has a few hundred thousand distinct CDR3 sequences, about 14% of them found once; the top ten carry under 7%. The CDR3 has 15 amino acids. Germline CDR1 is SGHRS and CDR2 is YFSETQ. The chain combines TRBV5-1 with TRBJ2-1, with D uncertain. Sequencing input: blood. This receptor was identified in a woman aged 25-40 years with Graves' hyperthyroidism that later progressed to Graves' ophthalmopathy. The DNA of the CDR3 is TGCGCCAGCAGCTTCCACTCCCCTTACTCGGATGAGCAGCTCTTC. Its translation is CASSFHSPYSDEQLF.